The sample holds one count of the clone carrying this TCR beta chain. The antigen remains undetermined. V lost 6 bases and J 1 base, leaving 9 bases between the germline ends. CDR1 and CDR2 from the germline V gene are MDHEN and SYDVKM. This CDR3 has 13 amino acids. Assembly of TCR beta libraries relied on iRepertoire HTBI primers together with Arm-PCR of CDR3 regions. MiXCR, run by TCRdb on the multiplex PCR reads, gives a single entry per CDR3 protein. The sample gives approximately 350,000 distinct CDR3 sequences, around 16% of which show up once; 20% is in the top ten. As for time point: newly diagnosed GD, antithyroid drugs for less than 3 months. RNA from PBMCs was the source of the TCR library. The sample originates from a study of regulatory T cells in long-lasting Graves disease. Study-level points and caveats: TRBV28, TRBJ1-2 and TRBJ2-5 emerged as the favored segments in persistent disease.

These data also formed part of another study, on T cells in Graves' hyperthyroidism and ophthalmopathy.

The sequenced sample was peripheral blood mononuclear cells (PBMCs), obtained at new diagnosis, from a patient treated with antithyroid drugs. The TCR comes from a woman younger than 30 with Graves disease. The chain has TRBV28 and TRBJ1-2; D is unresolved. The CDR3 region has the DNA TGTGCCAGCAGACCGGAAGTTAACTATGGCTACACCTTC. It is translated as CASRPEVNYGYTF.